Listed below are T cell receptor beta chains from one sample, sequenced in a study of T cell repertoires in cytomegalovirus infection. TCRdb reprocessed the reads with MiXCR, giving one entry per CDR3 protein. Found here are around 530,000 distinct CDR3 sequences, around 27% of them singletons; the top ten hold around 14%. The sequenced sample was PBMCs. The receptors stem from a human donor in good health (CMV status not recorded). Some clones in this sample may be carry-over from other donors' samples. CDR3s leave out the opening cysteine and the closing phenylalanine or tryptophan. Each record gives: V gene, D gene, clone size, CDR3 length, CDR3 protein. The D gene is left open where the match is weak. The size entry is marked missing in some rows and otherwise reads once, few, many or a size class.

>TRBV7-8|TRBD2|many|16
ASSSRLAGPSSYNEQF
>TRBV7-2|-|many|11
ASSRRGGTEAF
>TRBV20-1|TRBD2|-|14
SASLTSGRALGEQY
>TRBV6-5|-|few|13
ASSTRIGSRETQY
>TRBV7-9|TRBD2|many|14
ASSLGTSGNQETQY
>TRBV29-1|-|few|9
SVGGAAEQF
>TRBV20-1|-|few|10
SAARGLGELF
>TRBV11-3|-|many|10
ASSLVGTEAF
>TRBV7-2|-|few|13
ASSLTGSGGNTIY
>TRBV12-3/TRBV12-4|TRBD1|few|12
ASSLLTGMETQY